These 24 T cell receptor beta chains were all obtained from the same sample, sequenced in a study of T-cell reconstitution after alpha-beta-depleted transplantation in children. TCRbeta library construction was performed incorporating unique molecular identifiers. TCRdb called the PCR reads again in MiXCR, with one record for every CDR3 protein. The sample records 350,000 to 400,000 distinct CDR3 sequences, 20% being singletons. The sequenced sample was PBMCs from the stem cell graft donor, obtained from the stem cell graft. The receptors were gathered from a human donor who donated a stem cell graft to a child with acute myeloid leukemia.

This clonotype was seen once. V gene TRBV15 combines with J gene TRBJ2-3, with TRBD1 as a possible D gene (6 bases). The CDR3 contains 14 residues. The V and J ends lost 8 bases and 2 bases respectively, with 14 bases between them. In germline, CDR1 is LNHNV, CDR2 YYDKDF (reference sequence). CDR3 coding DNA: TGTGCCACCCATAAGGACAGATACACAGATACGCAGTATTTT. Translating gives CATHKDRYTDTQYF.

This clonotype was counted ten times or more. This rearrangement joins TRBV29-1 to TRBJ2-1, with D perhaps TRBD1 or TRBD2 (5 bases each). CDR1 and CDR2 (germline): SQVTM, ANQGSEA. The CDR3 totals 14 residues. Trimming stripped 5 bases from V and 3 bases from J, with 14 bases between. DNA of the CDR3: TGCAGCGTTTCGCGGATGGGGGACTACAATGAGCAGTTCTTC. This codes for CSVSRMGDYNEQFF.

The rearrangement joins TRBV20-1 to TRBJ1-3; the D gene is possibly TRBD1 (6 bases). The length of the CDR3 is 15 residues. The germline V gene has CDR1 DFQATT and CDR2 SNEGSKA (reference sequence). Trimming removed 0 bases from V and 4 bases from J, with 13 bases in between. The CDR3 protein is CSARDIGGLGNTIYF. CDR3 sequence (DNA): TGCAGTGCTAGAGATATCGGGGGGCTGGGAAACACCATATATTTT.

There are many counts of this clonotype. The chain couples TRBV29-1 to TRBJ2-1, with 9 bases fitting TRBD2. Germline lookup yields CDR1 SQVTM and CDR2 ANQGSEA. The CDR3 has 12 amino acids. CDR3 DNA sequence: TGCGGTGTTGGTAGCGGGAGAAATGAGCAGTTCTTC. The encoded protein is CGVGSGRNEQFF.

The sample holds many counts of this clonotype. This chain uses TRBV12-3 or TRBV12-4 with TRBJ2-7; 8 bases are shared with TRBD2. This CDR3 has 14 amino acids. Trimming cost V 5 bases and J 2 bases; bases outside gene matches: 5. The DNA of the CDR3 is TGTGCCAGCAGTCGGGAGGGCCGGACCTACGAGCAGTACTTC. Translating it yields CASSREGRTYEQYF.

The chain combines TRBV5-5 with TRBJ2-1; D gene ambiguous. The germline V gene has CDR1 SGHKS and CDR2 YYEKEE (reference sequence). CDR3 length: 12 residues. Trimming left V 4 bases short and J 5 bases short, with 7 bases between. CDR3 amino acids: CASSIANNEQFF. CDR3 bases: TGTGCCAGCAGCATTGCAAACAATGAGCAGTTCTTC.

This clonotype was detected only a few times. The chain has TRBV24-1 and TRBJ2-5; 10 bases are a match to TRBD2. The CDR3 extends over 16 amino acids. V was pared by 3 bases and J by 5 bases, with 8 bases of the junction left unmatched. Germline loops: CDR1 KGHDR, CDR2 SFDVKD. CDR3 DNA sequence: TGTGCCACCAGTGATATTGGGACTAGCGCGAGGGAGACCCAGTACTTC. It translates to CATSDIGTSARETQYF.

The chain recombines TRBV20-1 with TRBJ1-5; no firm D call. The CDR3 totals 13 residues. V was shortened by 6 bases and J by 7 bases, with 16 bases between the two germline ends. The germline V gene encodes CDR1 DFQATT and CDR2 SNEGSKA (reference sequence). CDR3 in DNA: TGCAGTGCCGGAGGACGGTGGAACCAGCCCCAGCATTTT. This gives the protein CSAGGRWNQPQHF.

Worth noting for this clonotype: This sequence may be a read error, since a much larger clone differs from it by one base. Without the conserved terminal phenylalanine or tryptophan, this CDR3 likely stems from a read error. The CDR3 spells CASSTGTGGNEQFY. Here the CDR3 DNA reads TGTGCCAGCAGCACGGGGACAGGGGGCAATGAGCAGTTCTAC. This rearrangement joins TRBV25-1 to TRBJ2-1; 11 bases are shared with TRBD1. The J segment lost 6 bases and the V segment lost 6 bases, leaving 4 bases of the junction unmatched. The CDR3 totals 14 residues. Germline V gives CDR1 MGHDK, CDR2 SYGVNS.

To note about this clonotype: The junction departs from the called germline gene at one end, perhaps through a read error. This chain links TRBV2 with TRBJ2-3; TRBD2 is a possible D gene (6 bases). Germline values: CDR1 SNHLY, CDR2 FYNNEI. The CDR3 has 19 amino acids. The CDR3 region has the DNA TGTACCAGCTCCACATCCCCTGGGTTCGGGGGAGAACGCACAGATACGCAGTATTTT. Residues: CTSSTSPGFGGERTDTQYF.

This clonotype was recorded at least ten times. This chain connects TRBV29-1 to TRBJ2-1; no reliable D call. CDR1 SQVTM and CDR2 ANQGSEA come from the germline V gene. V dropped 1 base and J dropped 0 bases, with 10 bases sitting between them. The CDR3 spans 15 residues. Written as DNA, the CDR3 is TGCAGCGTTGAAGGAAGCGCCCACTCCTACAATGAGCAGTTCTTC. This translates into CSVEGSAHSYNEQFF.

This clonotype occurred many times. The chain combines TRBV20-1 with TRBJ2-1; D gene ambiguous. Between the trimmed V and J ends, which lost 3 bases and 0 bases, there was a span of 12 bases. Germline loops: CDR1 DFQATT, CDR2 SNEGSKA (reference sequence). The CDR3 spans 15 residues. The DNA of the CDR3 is TGCAGTGCTAGTCAGGCCAACCCCTCCTACAATGAGCAGTTCTTC. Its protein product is CSASQANPSYNEQFF.

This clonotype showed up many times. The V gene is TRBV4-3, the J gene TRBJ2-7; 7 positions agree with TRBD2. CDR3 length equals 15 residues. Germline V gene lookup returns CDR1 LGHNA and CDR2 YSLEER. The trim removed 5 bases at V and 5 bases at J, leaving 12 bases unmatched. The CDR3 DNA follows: TGCGCCAGCAGCTCAGGGAGCGGGATAGCCCACGAGCAGTACTTC. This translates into CASSSGSGIAHEQYF.

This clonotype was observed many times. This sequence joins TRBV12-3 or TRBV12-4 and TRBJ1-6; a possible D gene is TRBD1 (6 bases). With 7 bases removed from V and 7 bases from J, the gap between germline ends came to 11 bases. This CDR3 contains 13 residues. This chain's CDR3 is CASKRDKNSPLHF. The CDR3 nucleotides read TGTGCCAGCAAGCGGGACAAGAATTCACCCCTCCACTTT.

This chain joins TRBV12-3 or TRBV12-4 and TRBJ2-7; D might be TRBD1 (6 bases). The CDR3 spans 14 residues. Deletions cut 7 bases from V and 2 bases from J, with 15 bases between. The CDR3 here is CASTLTQGTYEQYF. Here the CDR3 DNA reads TGTGCCAGCACCTTAACACAGGGCACCTACGAGCAGTACTTC.

CDR3 sequence reads: CASSLRGVSVNEQFF. The CDR3, as DNA: TGTGCCAGCAGCCTGAGGGGGGTTTCAGTAAATGAGCAGTTCTTC. The chain is built from TRBV7-2 and TRBJ2-1, with D perhaps being TRBD1 or TRBD2 (6 bases each). Germline assignment: CDR1 SGHTA and CDR2 FQGNSA. There are 15 residues in the CDR3. The germline V and J ends were trimmed by 5 bases and 7 bases, with 18 bases remaining between them.

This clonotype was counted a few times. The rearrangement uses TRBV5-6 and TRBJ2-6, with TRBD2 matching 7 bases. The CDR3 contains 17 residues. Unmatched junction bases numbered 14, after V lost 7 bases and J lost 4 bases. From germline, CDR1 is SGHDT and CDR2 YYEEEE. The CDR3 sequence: CASRRPGGLAGANVLTF. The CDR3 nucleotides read TGTGCCAGCCGCCGGCCGGGGGGTTTAGCCGGGGCCAACGTCCTGACTTTC.

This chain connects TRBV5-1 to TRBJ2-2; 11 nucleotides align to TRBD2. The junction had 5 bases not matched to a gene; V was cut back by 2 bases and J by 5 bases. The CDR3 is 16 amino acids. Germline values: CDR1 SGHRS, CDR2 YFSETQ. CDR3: CASSLASGRRTGELFF. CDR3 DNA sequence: TGCGCCAGCAGCTTAGCTAGCGGGAGGCGTACCGGGGAGCTGTTTTTT.

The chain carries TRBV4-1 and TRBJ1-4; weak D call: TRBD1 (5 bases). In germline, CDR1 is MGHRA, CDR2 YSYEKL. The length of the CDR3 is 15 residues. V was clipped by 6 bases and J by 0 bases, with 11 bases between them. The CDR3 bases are TGCGCCAGCAGGGGGACGGTTCCAACTAATGAAAAACTGTTTTTT. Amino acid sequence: CASRGTVPTNEKLFF.

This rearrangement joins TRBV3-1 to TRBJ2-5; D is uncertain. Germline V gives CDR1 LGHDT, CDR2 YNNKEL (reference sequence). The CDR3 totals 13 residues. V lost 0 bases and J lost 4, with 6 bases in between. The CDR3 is CASSQESAETQYF. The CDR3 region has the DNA TGTGCCAGCAGCCAAGAGTCTGCAGAGACCCAGTACTTC.

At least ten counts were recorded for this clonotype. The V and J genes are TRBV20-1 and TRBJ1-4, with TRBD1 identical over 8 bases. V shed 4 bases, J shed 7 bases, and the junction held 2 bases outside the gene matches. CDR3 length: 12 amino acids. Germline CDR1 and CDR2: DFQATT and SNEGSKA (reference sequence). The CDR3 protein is CSATGGPEKLFF. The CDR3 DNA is TGCAGTGCTACAGGGGGCCCTGAAAAACTGTTTTTT.

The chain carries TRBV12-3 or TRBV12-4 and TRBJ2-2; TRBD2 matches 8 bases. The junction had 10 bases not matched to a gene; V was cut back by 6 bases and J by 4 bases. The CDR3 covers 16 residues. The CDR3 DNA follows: TGTGCCAGCAGCTTTACGGCTAGCGGGTTCACCGGGGAGCTGTTTTTT. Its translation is CASSFTASGFTGELFF.

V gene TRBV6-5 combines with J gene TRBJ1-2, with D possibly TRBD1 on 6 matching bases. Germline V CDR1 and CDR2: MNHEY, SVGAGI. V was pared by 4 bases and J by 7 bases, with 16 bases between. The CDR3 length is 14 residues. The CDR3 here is CASSSPGGRSGYTF. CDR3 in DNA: TGTGCCAGCAGTTCCCCGGGGGGGCGGAGTGGCTACACCTTC.

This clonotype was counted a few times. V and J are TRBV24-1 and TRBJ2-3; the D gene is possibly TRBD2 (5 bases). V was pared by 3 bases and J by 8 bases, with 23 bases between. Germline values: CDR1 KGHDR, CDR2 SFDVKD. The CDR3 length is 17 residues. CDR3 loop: CATSDPRGQTPTSTQYF. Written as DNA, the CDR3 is TGTGCCACCAGTGATCCTCGAGGGCAGACACCCACGAGTACGCAGTATTTT.